This TCR beta chain was recorded in a study of long-term antiretroviral therapy in people with HIV. They ran version v3.0 of the immunoSEQ assay at survey level. TCRdb's copy holds only in-frame clones and misses some; the assay was immunoSEQ multiplex PCR. In the table there are under 45,000 clones, 70% to 90% of which are singletons. About this clone itself: The antigen remains unidentified.

The CDR3 length is 12 residues. V lost 5 bases and J lost 8, with 12 bases in between. Germline-derived CDR1 and CDR2 are MGHDK and SYGVNS. General study points: Collection spanned 2004 to 2017; ART regimens may be less effective than current ones.

The receptor comes from a woman between 50 and 59 years old with HIV. The chain has TRBV25-1 and TRBJ1-1, with D maybe TRBD1 (6 bases). The sequences come from unsorted PBMCs, collected 1.2 years after starting antiretroviral therapy. CDR3 coding DNA: TGTGCCAGCAGTCCCGGGAGGGGGGAAGCTTTCTTT. Translated, it gives CASSPGRGEAFF.